Listed below are T cell receptor beta chains from one sample, sequenced in a study of T cells after yellow fever vaccination. Via MiXCR, TCRdb re-called the 5' RACE reads, giving one row per CDR3 protein. Here the sample spans more than 450,000 distinct CDR3 sequences, about a fifth being singletons. Sequenced material: PBMCs, taken roughly 20 days after the first yellow fever vaccination. The receptor set was obtained from a young man who received the YFV17D yellow fever vaccine. Each CDR3 is given with its conserved first and last residue. Fields, in order: J gene, D gene, clone size, V gene, CDR3 DNA, CDR3 protein. A D gene is named only where the DNA matches it firmly. A clone size is listed for some rows: how often the clone was seen (once, few, many), or a class if it is expanded.

j_call: TRBJ2-3; d_call: NA; clone_size: NA; v_call: TRBV6-6; cdr3_nt: TGTGCCAGCAGTTACAAAGATACGCAGTATTTT; cdr3_aa: CASSYKDTQYF
j_call: TRBJ2-2; d_call: TRBD2; clone_size: NA; v_call: TRBV6-5; cdr3_nt: TGTGCCAGCAGTTACGGGTTCAGGCTAGCGGGGGTCACCGGGGAGCTGTTTTTT; cdr3_aa: CASSYGFRLAGVTGELFF
j_call: TRBJ2-1; d_call: NA; clone_size: once; v_call: TRBV6-2/TRBV6-3; cdr3_nt: TGTGCCAGCAGTCACAGTCCCAGCTCCTACAATGAGCAGTTCTTC; cdr3_aa: CASSHSPSSYNEQFF
j_call: TRBJ2-1; d_call: NA; clone_size: NA; v_call: TRBV19; cdr3_nt: TGTGCCAGTAGCCCCTCTTGGTCTCCGCCTGTCAATGAGCAGTTCTTC; cdr3_aa: CASSPSWSPPVNEQFF
j_call: TRBJ2-3; d_call: NA; clone_size: few; v_call: TRBV20-1; cdr3_nt: TGCAGTGTCCCGAGGGACGCAGGCACAGATACGCAGTATTTT; cdr3_aa: CSVPRDAGTDTQYF
j_call: TRBJ2-7; d_call: NA; clone_size: few; v_call: TRBV7-6; cdr3_nt: TGTGCCAGCAGCCCCAGCCGAGGGCCTTTTTACGAGCAGTACTTC; cdr3_aa: CASSPSRGPFYEQYF
j_call: TRBJ2-1; d_call: NA; clone_size: NA; v_call: TRBV20-1; cdr3_nt: TGCAGTGCTAGAGACCGCTACTCCTCCTACAATGAGCAGTTCTTC; cdr3_aa: CSARDRYSSYNEQFF
j_call: TRBJ1-4; d_call: NA; clone_size: few; v_call: TRBV2; cdr3_nt: TGTGCCAGCAGTGTCAATACAGGGAATGAAAAACTGTTTTTT; cdr3_aa: CASSVNTGNEKLFF
j_call: TRBJ2-1; d_call: NA; clone_size: few; v_call: TRBV18; cdr3_nt: TGTGCCAGCTCAAGCACGGGGGTTCTATCAAATGAGCAGTTCTTC; cdr3_aa: CASSSTGVLSNEQFF
j_call: TRBJ1-5; d_call: TRBD1; clone_size: NA; v_call: TRBV7-9; cdr3_nt: TGTGCCAGCAGCGCCGGGACAGGGAGCAATCAGCCCCAGCATTTT; cdr3_aa: CASSAGTGSNQPQHF
j_call: TRBJ2-5; d_call: TRBD2; clone_size: many; v_call: TRBV12-3/TRBV12-4; cdr3_nt: TGTGCCAGCAGCCGGGGGGGCCGGATAGAGACCCAGTACTTC; cdr3_aa: CASSRGGRIETQYF
j_call: TRBJ2-2; d_call: TRBD2; clone_size: few; v_call: TRBV3-1; cdr3_nt: TGTGCCAGCAGCGACGATGGGTGGCGGGGGGGAATCACCGGGGAGCTGTTTTTT; cdr3_aa: CASSDDGWRGGITGELFF
j_call: TRBJ2-3; d_call: NA; clone_size: once; v_call: TRBV5-1; cdr3_nt: TGCGCCAGCAGGAGTCAGGTTATCTCCACAGATACGCAGTATTTT; cdr3_aa: CASRSQVISTDTQYF
j_call: TRBJ1-2; d_call: TRBD1; clone_size: NA; v_call: TRBV25-1; cdr3_nt: TGTGCCAGCTCTTTCTCGGACAGGCCAGCGCATGGCTACACCTTC; cdr3_aa: CASSFSDRPAHGYTF
j_call: TRBJ1-5; d_call: NA; clone_size: few; v_call: TRBV27; cdr3_nt: TGTGCCAGCAGGCCCCTGGGATGGGATCAGCCCCAGCATTTT; cdr3_aa: CASRPLGWDQPQHF
j_call: TRBJ1-6; d_call: NA; clone_size: few; v_call: TRBV25-1; cdr3_nt: TGTGCCAGCAGTGAGGCGGAGGGGATAACACCCCTCCACTTT; cdr3_aa: CASSEAEGITPLHF
j_call: TRBJ1-1; d_call: NA; clone_size: few; v_call: TRBV27; cdr3_nt: TGTGCCAGCAGTCTACAGGGACGGTTGACTGAAGCTTTCTTT; cdr3_aa: CASSLQGRLTEAFF
j_call: TRBJ2-6; d_call: TRBD1; clone_size: NA; v_call: TRBV29-1; cdr3_nt: TGCAGCGTTTCCGGGACAGGGGACTCTGGGGCCAACGTCCTGACTTTC; cdr3_aa: CSVSGTGDSGANVLTF
j_call: TRBJ2-1; d_call: NA; clone_size: few; v_call: TRBV7-2; cdr3_nt: TGTGCCAGCAGCTTAAGGCAGGGCATCACTTACAATGAGCAGTTCTTC; cdr3_aa: CASSLRQGITYNEQFF
j_call: TRBJ2-5; d_call: NA; clone_size: NA; v_call: TRBV7-7; cdr3_nt: TGTGCTAGCAGCCTTGACAGAATAGGGGAGACCCAGTACTTC; cdr3_aa: CASSLDRIGETQYF
j_call: TRBJ1-4; d_call: TRBD1; clone_size: few; v_call: TRBV6-5; cdr3_nt: TGTGCCAGCAGTTACGGGACAGCAACTAATGAAAAACTGTTTTTT; cdr3_aa: CASSYGTATNEKLFF
j_call: TRBJ1-1; d_call: NA; clone_size: few; v_call: TRBV5-1; cdr3_nt: TGCGCCAGCAGCAGCGGGGACGGGGACACTGAAGCTTTCTTT; cdr3_aa: CASSSGDGDTEAFF
j_call: TRBJ2-5; d_call: NA; clone_size: few; v_call: TRBV3-1; cdr3_nt: TGTGCCAGCAGCTCCACCCTGGGGGGGCTTGTTGAGACCCAGTACTTC; cdr3_aa: CASSSTLGGLVETQYF
j_call: TRBJ1-4; d_call: NA; clone_size: NA; v_call: TRBV6-5; cdr3_nt: TGTGCCAGCAGTACACGACGGCCGAATGAAAAACTGTTTTTT; cdr3_aa: CASSTRRPNEKLFF
j_call: TRBJ2-2; d_call: TRBD1; clone_size: NA; v_call: TRBV4-1; cdr3_nt: TGCGCCAGCAGCCAAGATTTTGGGGGCAGGGGGCCAGAAACGGGACCCCCCGGGGAGCTGTTTTTT; cdr3_aa: CASSQDFGGRGPETGPPGELFF
j_call: TRBJ1-2; d_call: NA; clone_size: few; v_call: TRBV6-5; cdr3_nt: TGTGCCAGCAGTTACAGAGGCCCCGACTATGGCTACACCTTC; cdr3_aa: CASSYRGPDYGYTF
j_call: TRBJ2-3; d_call: TRBD2; clone_size: NA; v_call: TRBV28; cdr3_nt: TGTGCCAGCAGTTTATCGGGGGGGACGGGAGAAGATACGCAGTATTTT; cdr3_aa: CASSLSGGTGEDTQYF
j_call: TRBJ1-5; d_call: TRBD1; clone_size: many; v_call: TRBV6-1; cdr3_nt: TGTGCCAGCAGAGATACAGGGGGCAATCAGCCCCAGCATTTT; cdr3_aa: CASRDTGGNQPQHF
j_call: TRBJ1-5; d_call: NA; clone_size: few; v_call: TRBV19; cdr3_nt: TGTGCCAGTAGTTCACGCCCGGGACAAGTCAGCAATCAGCCCCAGCATTTT; cdr3_aa: CASSSRPGQVSNQPQHF
j_call: TRBJ2-5; d_call: NA; clone_size: many; v_call: TRBV18; cdr3_nt: TGTGCCAGCTCACCTCGGGAGACCCAGTACTTC; cdr3_aa: CASSPRETQYF
j_call: TRBJ1-2; d_call: NA; clone_size: few; v_call: TRBV6-2/TRBV6-3; cdr3_nt: TGTGCCAGCAGTAGGTATGGTGGCTACACCTTC; cdr3_aa: CASSRYGGYTF
j_call: TRBJ2-3; d_call: TRBD2; clone_size: few; v_call: TRBV5-1; cdr3_nt: TGCGCCAGCAGCCCCGGGACTAGATCAGATACGCAGTATTTT; cdr3_aa: CASSPGTRSDTQYF
j_call: TRBJ1-2; d_call: NA; clone_size: few; v_call: TRBV4-1; cdr3_nt: TGCGCCAGCAGCCAAGATCAGAGACGTGTCTATGGCTACACCTTC; cdr3_aa: CASSQDQRRVYGYTF
j_call: TRBJ2-1; d_call: NA; clone_size: NA; v_call: TRBV6-5; cdr3_nt: TGTGCCAGCAGTTACGGGATCGCCTACAATGAGCAGTTCTTC; cdr3_aa: CASSYGIAYNEQFF
j_call: TRBJ1-5; d_call: NA; clone_size: few; v_call: TRBV6-1; cdr3_nt: TGTGCCAGCAGTGAAGCGGCCGATAGTACCCAGCATTTT; cdr3_aa: CASSEAADSTQHF
j_call: TRBJ2-7; d_call: NA; clone_size: NA; v_call: TRBV14; cdr3_nt: TGTGCCAGCAGCCTAGGTTTGAGTGACGTTAACTTC; cdr3_aa: CASSLGLSDVNF
j_call: TRBJ2-7; d_call: NA; clone_size: few; v_call: TRBV4-1; cdr3_nt: TGCGCCAGCAGCCAAGTCGGTACTACCGAGCAGTACTTC; cdr3_aa: CASSQVGTTEQYF
j_call: TRBJ1-3; d_call: NA; clone_size: few; v_call: TRBV27; cdr3_nt: TGTGCCAGCAGCCCCCGGGGGAGACTCGGAAACACCATATATTTT; cdr3_aa: CASSPRGRLGNTIYF
j_call: TRBJ1-5; d_call: TRBD1; clone_size: NA; v_call: TRBV11-2; cdr3_nt: TGTGCCAGCAGACAACGGACAGGCTGGGATCATAGCAATCAGCCCCAGCATTTT; cdr3_aa: CASRQRTGWDHSNQPQHF
j_call: TRBJ2-3; d_call: TRBD1; clone_size: few; v_call: TRBV6-5; cdr3_nt: TGTGCCAGCAGTTACTCACCGGGACAGGGCACAGATACGCAGTATTTT; cdr3_aa: CASSYSPGQGTDTQYF
j_call: TRBJ2-2; d_call: NA; clone_size: NA; v_call: TRBV12-5; cdr3_nt: TGTGCTAGTGGTACCCCCGGGAACACCGGGGAGCTGTTTTTT; cdr3_aa: CASGTPGNTGELFF
j_call: TRBJ2-5; d_call: NA; clone_size: few; v_call: TRBV5-1; cdr3_nt: TGCGCCAGCCAGGGTCAGAACCAAGAGACCCAGTACTTC; cdr3_aa: CASQGQNQETQYF
j_call: TRBJ1-1; d_call: NA; clone_size: NA; v_call: TRBV5-1; cdr3_nt: TGCGCCAGCAGCTTGTTACTCGGGAAGAACACTGAAGCTTTCTTT; cdr3_aa: CASSLLLGKNTEAFF
j_call: TRBJ2-5; d_call: NA; clone_size: many; v_call: TRBV7-2; cdr3_nt: TGTGCCAGCAGCTTTTCCGGGCAAGAGACCCAGTACTTC; cdr3_aa: CASSFSGQETQYF
j_call: TRBJ2-5; d_call: TRBD2; clone_size: NA; v_call: TRBV12-3/TRBV12-4; cdr3_nt: TGTGCCAGCAGTTTACCTAGCGGGGGGGAAGAGACCCAGTACTTC; cdr3_aa: CASSLPSGGEETQYF